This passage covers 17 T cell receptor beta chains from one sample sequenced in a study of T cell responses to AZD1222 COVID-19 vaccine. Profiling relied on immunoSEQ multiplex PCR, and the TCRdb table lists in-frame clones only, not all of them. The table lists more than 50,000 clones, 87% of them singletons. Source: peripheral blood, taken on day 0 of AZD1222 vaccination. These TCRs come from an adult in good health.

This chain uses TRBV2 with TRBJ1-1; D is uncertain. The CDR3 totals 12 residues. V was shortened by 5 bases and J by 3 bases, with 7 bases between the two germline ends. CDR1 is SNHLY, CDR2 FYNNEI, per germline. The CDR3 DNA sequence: TGTGCCAGCAGTCCGCGGGACACTGAAGCTTTCTTT. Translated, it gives CASSPRDTEAFF.

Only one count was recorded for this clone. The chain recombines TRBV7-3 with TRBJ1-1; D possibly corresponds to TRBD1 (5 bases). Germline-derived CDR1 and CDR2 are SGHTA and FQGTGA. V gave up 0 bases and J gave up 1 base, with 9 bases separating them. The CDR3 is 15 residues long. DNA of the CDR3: TGTGCCAGCAGCTTAACCTCGGACACGAACACTGAAGCTTTCTTT. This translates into CASSLTSDTNTEAFF.

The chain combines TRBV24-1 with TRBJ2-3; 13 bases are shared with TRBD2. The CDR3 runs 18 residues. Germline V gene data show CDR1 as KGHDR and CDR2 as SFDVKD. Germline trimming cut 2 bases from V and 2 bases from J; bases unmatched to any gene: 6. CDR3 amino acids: CATSDSETSGGPTDTQYF. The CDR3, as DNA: TGTGCCACCAGTGATTCCGAGACTAGCGGGGGGCCCACAGATACGCAGTATTTT.

CDR3 in amino acids: CASSLAAGHIEAFF. The CDR3 DNA follows: TGTGCCAGCAGCTTAGCTGCGGGACATATTGAAGCTTTCTTT. The chain joins TRBV13 to TRBJ1-1; TRBD1 might be the D (6 bases). With 1 base removed from V and 7 bases from J, the gap between germline ends came to 13 bases. CDR1 is PRHDT and CDR2 is FYEKMQ in the germline V gene (reference sequence). This CDR3 has 14 amino acids.

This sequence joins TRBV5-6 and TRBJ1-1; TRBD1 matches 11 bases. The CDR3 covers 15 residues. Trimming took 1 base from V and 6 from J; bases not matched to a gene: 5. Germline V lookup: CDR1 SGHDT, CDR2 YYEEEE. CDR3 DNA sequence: TGTGCCAGCAGCTTGTATGGACAGGGGGCAGCTGAAGCTTTCTTT. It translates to CASSLYGQGAAEAFF.

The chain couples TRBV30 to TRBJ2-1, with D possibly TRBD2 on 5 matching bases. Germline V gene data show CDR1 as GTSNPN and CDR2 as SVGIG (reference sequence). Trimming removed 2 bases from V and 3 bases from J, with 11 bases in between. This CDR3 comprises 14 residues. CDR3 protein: CAWSQTMFYNEQFF. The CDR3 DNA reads TGTGCCTGGAGTCAGACTATGTTCTACAATGAGCAGTTCTTC.

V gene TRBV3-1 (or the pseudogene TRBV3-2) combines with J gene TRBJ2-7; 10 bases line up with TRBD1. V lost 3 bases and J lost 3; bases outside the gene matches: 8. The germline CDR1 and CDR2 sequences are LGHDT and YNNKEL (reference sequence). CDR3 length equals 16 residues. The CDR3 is CASSQPSDRGFYEQYF. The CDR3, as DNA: TGTGCCAGCAGCCAGCCTTCGGACAGGGGGTTCTACGAGCAGTACTTC.

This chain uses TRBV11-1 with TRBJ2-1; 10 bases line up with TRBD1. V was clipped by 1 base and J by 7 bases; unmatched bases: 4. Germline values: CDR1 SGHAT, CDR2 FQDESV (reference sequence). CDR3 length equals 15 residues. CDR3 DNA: TGTGCCAGCAGCTTAGGGGGACAGGGGACAAATGAGCAGTTCTTC. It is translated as CASSLGGQGTNEQFF.

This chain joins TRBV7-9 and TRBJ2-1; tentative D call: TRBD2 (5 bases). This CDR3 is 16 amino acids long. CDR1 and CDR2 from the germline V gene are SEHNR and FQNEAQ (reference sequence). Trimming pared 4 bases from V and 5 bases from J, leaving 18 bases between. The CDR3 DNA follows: TGTGCCAGCAGCTCCCACTTAGGCGCGGGTGACAATGAGCAGTTCTTC. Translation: CASSSHLGAGDNEQFF.

The CDR3 DNA reads as TGTGCCAGCAGCCAGGGGACAGGGGCAAGGGAGCTGTTTTTT. Protein product: CASSQGTGARELFF. The chain joins TRBV7-9 to TRBJ2-2; 10 bases are shared with TRBD1. Trimming removed 5 bases from V and 9 bases from J; junction bases left unmatched: 6. The CDR3 extends over 14 amino acids. The germline V gene encodes CDR1 SEHNR and CDR2 FQNEAQ (reference sequence).

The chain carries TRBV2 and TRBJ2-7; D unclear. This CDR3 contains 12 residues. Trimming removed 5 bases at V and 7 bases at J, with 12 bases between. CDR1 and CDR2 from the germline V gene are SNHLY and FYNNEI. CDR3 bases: TGTGCCAGCAGTTACACCTCTAAAGAGCAGTACTTC. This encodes CASSYTSKEQYF.

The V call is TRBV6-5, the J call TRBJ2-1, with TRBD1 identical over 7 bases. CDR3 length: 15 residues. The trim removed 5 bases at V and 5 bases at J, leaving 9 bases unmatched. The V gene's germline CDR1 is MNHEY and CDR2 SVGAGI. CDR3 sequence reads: CASSTPGGRDNEQFF. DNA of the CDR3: TGTGCCAGCAGTACTCCAGGGGGTCGGGACAATGAGCAGTTCTTC.

This chain's CDR3 is CASSLDRGRYEQYF. DNA of the CDR3: TGTGCCAGCAGCCTGGACAGGGGGCGGTACGAGCAGTACTTC. This chain links TRBV6-5 with TRBJ2-7; 11 bases are shared with TRBD1. This CDR3 spans 14 amino acids. Germline lookup yields CDR1 MNHEY and CDR2 SVGAGI. The trim removed 6 bases at V and 4 bases at J, leaving 5 bases unmatched.

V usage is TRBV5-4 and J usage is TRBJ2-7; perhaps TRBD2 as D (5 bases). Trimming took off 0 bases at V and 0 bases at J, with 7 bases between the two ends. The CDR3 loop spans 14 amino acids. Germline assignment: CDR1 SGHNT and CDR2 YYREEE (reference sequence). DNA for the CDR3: TGTGCCAGCAGCTTGGGGGAGAGCTCCTACGAGCAGTACTTC. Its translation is CASSLGESSYEQYF. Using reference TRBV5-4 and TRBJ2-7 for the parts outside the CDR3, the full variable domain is ETGVTQSPTHLIKTRGQQVTLRCSSQSGHNTVSWYQQALGQGPQFIFQYYREEENGRGNFPPRFSGLQFPNYSSELNVNALELDDSALYLCASSLGESSYEQYFGPGTRLTVT.

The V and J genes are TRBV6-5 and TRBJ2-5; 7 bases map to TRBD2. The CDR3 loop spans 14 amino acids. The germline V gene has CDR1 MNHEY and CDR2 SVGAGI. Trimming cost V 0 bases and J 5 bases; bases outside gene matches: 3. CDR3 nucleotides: TGTGCCAGCAGTTACTCGAACGGGGGGGAGACCCAGTACTTC. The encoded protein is CASSYSNGGETQYF.

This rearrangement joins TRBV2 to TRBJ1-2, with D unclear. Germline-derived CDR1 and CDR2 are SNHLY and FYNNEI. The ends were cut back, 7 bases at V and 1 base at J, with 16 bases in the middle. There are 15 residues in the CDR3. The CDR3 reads CASILDSSVNYGYTF. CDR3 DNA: TGTGCCAGCATTCTGGACTCTTCTGTTAACTATGGCTACACCTTC.

The CDR3 sequence: CASSSYNSPLHF. The CDR3 DNA reads as TGTGCCAGCAGTTCCTATAATTCACCCCTCCACTTT. The chain combines TRBV27 with TRBJ1-6; D is unresolved. The CDR3 has 12 residues. In germline, CDR1 is MNHEY, CDR2 SMNVEV (reference sequence). V was shortened by 4 bases and J by 2 bases, with 0 bases between the two germline ends.